Each of the 6 T cell receptor beta chains below was sequenced from the same sample in a study of shared clonotypes between healthy human individuals. The method was immunoSEQ multiplex PCR; TCRdb's version includes in-frame clones alone and lacks a portion of them. In the table there are approximately 1,000,000 clones, approximately 80% of which are singletons. The material sequenced was memory CD4+ T cells from PBMCs. Subset indicated: CD45RA-negative fraction. These receptors were taken from a man aged 18 to 30 in good health. Some clones in this sample may be carry-over from other donors' samples.

The chain carries TRBV9 and TRBJ2-3; 8 bases fit TRBD2. CDR1 SGDLS and CDR2 YYNGEE come from the germline V gene. The V gene end was trimmed by 3 bases and the J gene end by 3 bases; junction bases not matched to a gene: 15. CDR3 length equals 18 residues. The CDR3 reads CASSEAPWREAGTDTQYF. The CDR3 DNA sequence: TGTGCCAGCAGCGAGGCCCCTTGGCGGGAGGCTGGGACAGATACGCAGTATTTT.

As DNA, the CDR3 is TGTGCCACCAGCAGAGATGGGGGTGCGTACGGAAACACCATATATTTT. The encoded protein is CATSRDGGAYGNTIYF. V gene TRBV15 combines with J gene TRBJ1-3, with a possible D match to TRBD1 (5 bases). Trimming left V 0 bases short and J 4 bases short, with 13 bases between. The CDR3 runs to 16 residues. Germline V gene sequence: CDR1 LNHNV, CDR2 YYDKDF (reference sequence).

On this clone: The sample has other DNA sequences that encode this CDR3 too. The J gene is TRBJ1-4, the V gene TRBV5-1; 7 positions match TRBD1. In germline, CDR1 is SGHRS, CDR2 YFSETQ. CDR3 length equals 14 residues. With V trimmed by 3 bases and J by 4 bases, 3 bases remained unmatched. Here the CDR3 reads CASSSGTVNEKLFF. CDR3 in DNA: TGCGCCAGCAGCTCCGGGACAGTTAATGAAAAACTGTTTTTT.

The chain recombines TRBV19 with TRBJ2-5, with 8 bases aligning to TRBD2. Unmatched junction bases numbered 18, after V lost 4 bases and J lost 5 bases. There are 18 residues in the CDR3. Germline CDR1 and CDR2: LNHDA and SQIVND (reference sequence). CDR3 loop: CASSTAGDTRTGRETQYF. The CDR3 coding sequence is TGTGCCAGTAGTACAGCGGGAGACACTAGGACGGGTCGGGAGACCCAGTACTTC.

The chain joins TRBV18 to TRBJ2-3; TRBD1 agrees at 8 bases. CDR1 is KGHSH, CDR2 LQKENI, per germline. Trimming at V came to 6 bases and at J to 1 base, leaving 9 bases not matched to a gene. CDR3 size: 16 residues. The CDR3 DNA reads TGTGCCAGCTCCCCGACCTACAGGGGGGGCACAGATACGCAGTATTTT. Amino acid sequence: CASSPTYRGGTDTQYF.

The chain uses TRBV7-9 and TRBJ2-7, with 8 bases lining up with TRBD1. Germline-derived CDR1 and CDR2 are SEHNR and FQNEAQ (reference sequence). This CDR3 contains 14 residues. V lost 5 bases and J lost 6; bases outside the gene matches: 9. In nucleotides, the CDR3 is TGTGCCAGCAGCATCAACAGGGGGGTTGGCGAGCAGTACTTC. This translates into CASSINRGVGEQYF.